These 10 T cell receptor beta chains were all obtained from the same sample, sequenced in a study of T cells in tuberculosis. Some clones are missing from TCRdb's copy, which holds only in-frame ones; the method was immunoSEQ multiplex PCR. Among 35,000 to 40,000 clones listed, approximately 94% were seen once. The sample taken for sequencing was PBMCs. The receptors were gathered from a donor between 10 and 35 years old with latent tuberculosis or without tuberculosis infection. Some clones in this sample may be carry-over from other donors' samples.

The CDR3 coding sequence is TGTGCCAGCAGCTTAGGAGGCTCCCAAACTCCAGATACGCAGTATTTT. This codes for CASSLGGSQTPDTQYF. The J gene is TRBJ2-3, the V gene TRBV11-3; D is ambiguous. The CDR3 totals 16 residues. The V and J ends lost 1 base and 4 bases respectively, with 15 bases between them. In germline, CDR1 is SGHNT, CDR2 YENEEA.

The CDR3 nucleotides read TGTGCCAGCAGCTTTTGGGGGGTACAAGAGACCCAGTACTTC. Translated: CASSFWGVQETQYF. The V call is TRBV5-6, the J call TRBJ2-5, with D perhaps matching TRBD2 (6 bases). V shed 2 bases and J shed 2 bases, with 10 bases lying between them. Germline values: CDR1 SGHDT, CDR2 YYEEEE. The CDR3 is made up of 14 amino acids.

The J gene is TRBJ1-6, the V gene TRBV4-3, with D unclear. This CDR3 contains 15 residues. V was pared by 1 base and J by 5 bases, with 9 bases between. Germline CDR1 and CDR2: LGHNA and YSLEER. CDR3 sequence reads: CASSQGERNNSPLHF. CDR3 DNA sequence: TGCGCCAGCAGCCAAGGAGAGCGGAATAATTCACCCCTCCACTTT.

The chain carries TRBV4-3 and TRBJ2-7, with 7 bases matching TRBD1. J lost 4 bases, V lost 1 base, and 7 bases had no gene match. Germline V CDR1 and CDR2: LGHNA, YSLEER. CDR3 length: 15 amino acids. The CDR3 loop reads CASSQVSGGLYEQYF. The CDR3 DNA follows: TGCGCCAGCAGCCAAGTTTCAGGGGGTCTATACGAGCAGTACTTC.

This clone was counted once. The V call is TRBV30, the J call TRBJ1-2; the D gene is possibly TRBD1 (6 bases). The CDR3 contains 13 residues. The germline V gene has CDR1 GTSNPN and CDR2 SVGIG (reference sequence). V lost 1 base, J lost 2 bases, and 8 bases lay in between. The chain's CDR3 is CAWSAQGNYGYTF. The CDR3 coding sequence is TGTGCCTGGAGTGCACAGGGAAACTATGGCTACACCTTC.

V and J are TRBV27 and TRBJ1-5; D gene uncertain. Germline CDR1 reads MNHEY; CDR2 reads SMNVEV (reference sequence). The CDR3 extends over 13 amino acids. Trimming removed 3 bases at V and 5 bases at J, with 8 bases between. CDR3 sequence (DNA): TGTGCCAGCAGTTTTCGGGAAGATCAGCCCCAGCATTTT. Amino acids: CASSFREDQPQHF.

J is TRBJ2-7 and V is TRBV28; tentatively, D is TRBD1 (6 bases). Trimming left V 9 bases short and J 0 bases short, with 15 bases between. CDR1 is MDHEN and CDR2 is SYDVKM in the germline V gene. The length of the CDR3 is 14 residues. The CDR3 loop reads CARDSQGFSYEQYV. The CDR3 DNA follows: TGTGCCAGAGACTCACAGGGCTTCTCCTACGAGCAGTACGTC.

This clone appeared a single time. The V gene is TRBV15, the J gene TRBJ2-1; D unclear. CDR1 is LNHNV and CDR2 is YYDKDF in the germline V gene (reference sequence). The CDR3 is 13 residues long. V was cut by 1 base and J by 8 bases, with 9 bases left in between. CDR3 protein: CATSRAEAYEQFF. CDR3 DNA: TGTGCCACCAGCAGAGCTGAGGCCTATGAGCAGTTCTTC.

The V and J genes are TRBV5-8 and TRBJ1-1; D gene unclear. V shed 9 bases and J shed 0 bases, with 18 bases lying between them. Germline assignment: CDR1 SGHTS and CDR2 YDEGEE. This CDR3 is 15 amino acids long. CDR3 amino acids: CATTPGEGMNTEAFF. The CDR3 coding sequence is TGTGCCACTACCCCCGGCGAGGGAATGAACACTGAAGCTTTCTTT.

The CDR3 spells CASRPLKQGAGGYTF. As DNA, the CDR3 is TGTGCCAGTAGACCTTTGAAACAGGGGGCGGGTGGCTACACCTTC. The gene calls are TRBV19 and TRBJ1-2; 9 bases are a match to TRBD1. With 6 bases clipped from V and 7 bases from J, the junction kept 12 bases outside the gene matches. The length of the CDR3 is 15 residues. The germline V gene has CDR1 LNHDA and CDR2 SQIVND (reference sequence).